This T cell receptor beta chain was sequenced for a study of Ad26.COV2.S vaccination and SARS-CoV-2 variants. Broader study findings: Placebo recipients and vaccine recipients were similar in non-spike TCR breadth.

Only in-frame clones appear in the TCRdb table, and some are missing; sequencing was by immunoSEQ multiplex PCR. This sample has just over 350,000 clones; around 84% occur once, and the top ten carry roughly 3.1%. Points on this clone: Antigen specificity is unknown.

Treatment: around 19 received Ad26.COV2.S at low or high dose, single or two shots; 5 received placebo; per-sample allocation not given. Sample collection was performed on day 63 after the first vaccine or placebo injection. The TCR sequence derives from a person aged 18-65 years who received the Ad26.COV2.S COVID-19 vaccine or a placebo. This material consisted of peripheral blood, taken in a trial of Ad26.COV2.S vaccine versus placebo.

The CDR3 here is CASSLNSGANVLTF. The CDR3 bases are TGTGCCAGCAGCTTAAATTCTGGGGCCAACGTCCTGACTTTC. This sequence joins TRBV7-2 and TRBJ2-6; D is ambiguous. The CDR3 runs 14 residues. Trimming shortened V by 2 bases and J by 1 base, and 3 bases separated the two germline ends. Germline assignment: CDR1 SGHTA and CDR2 FQGNSA.